These T cell receptor beta chains were read from a single sample in a study of blood T cell repertoires in COVID-19. Here immunoSEQ multiplex PCR was the method, and the copy in TCRdb shows in-frame clones only, minus some. In the table there are approximately 40,000 clones, about 88% of which are singletons. The sequenced sample consisted of peripheral blood. Every receptor here comes from a human donor in a cohort sampled during active COVID-19. The CDR3 runs from the conserved cysteine through the conserved F or W. D genes are given only for firm matches. Clone size appears in some rows only: once, few, many, or a class for an expanded clone.

>NA|TRBV3-1/TRBV3-2|TRBD2|TRBJ2-2
CASSQGTSGGAVGTGELFF
TGTGCCAGCAGCCAAGGGACTAGCGGGGGGGCAGTGGGCACCGGGGAGCTGTTTTTT
>once|TRBV6-5|TRBD2|TRBJ2-7
CASSYNSGGSREQYF
TGTGCCAGCAGTTACAATAGCGGGGGGTCCCGGGAGCAGTACTTC
>few|TRBV5-4|NA|TRBJ1-4
CASSLAGQGGEKLFF
TGTGCCAGCAGCTTGGCCGGGCAGGGAGGGGAAAAACTGTTTTTT
>few|TRBV5-1|TRBD2|TRBJ2-1
CASSSGGDNNEQFF
TGCGCCAGCAGCTCCGGGGGGGATAACAATGAGCAGTTCTTC
>NA|TRBV2|NA|TRBJ1-2
CARIRGDYGYTF
TGTGCCAGGATACGGGGGGACTATGGCTACACCTTC
>NA|TRBV19|NA|TRBJ2-1
CASRSPGGNNEQFF
TGTGCCAGTAGATCCCCCGGGGGAAACAATGAGCAGTTCTTC
>NA|TRBV10-1|TRBD1|TRBJ1-1
CASSPGTGGFTEAFF
TGCGCCAGCAGTCCCGGGACAGGGGGCTTCACTGAAGCTTTCTTT
>NA|TRBV19|TRBD1|TRBJ1-1
CASSRTGTGDTEAFF
TGTGCCAGTAGTAGAACCGGGACAGGGGACACTGAAGCTTTCTTT
>NA|TRBV7-8|NA|TRBJ2-3
CASSPGSRLTSTDTQYF
TGTGCCAGCAGCCCTGGGAGCCGCCTGACTAGCACAGATACGCAGTATTTT
>NA|TRBV6-5|TRBD1|TRBJ2-7
CASRRGAGQGYEQYF
TGTGCCAGCAGAAGAGGGGCAGGACAGGGGTACGAGCAGTACTTC
>NA|TRBV5-6|NA|TRBJ1-2
CASSLGLGLYGYTF
TGTGCCAGCAGCTTGGGGTTGGGACTATATGGCTACACCTTC
>NA|TRBV20-1|NA|TRBJ1-1
CSASRPGDGGTEAFF
TGCAGTGCTAGTAGGCCAGGGGACGGCGGCACTGAAGCTTTCTTT
>NA|TRBV23-1|TRBD1|TRBJ1-3
CASSRTLYRGPGNTIYF
TGCGCCAGCAGTCGGACCCTCTACAGGGGGCCTGGAAACACCATATATTTT
>NA|TRBV28|NA|TRBJ1-5
CASSLQGQPQHF
TGTGCCAGCAGTTTACAGGGACAGCCCCAGCATTTT
>NA|TRBV7-8|NA|TRBJ2-7
CASSLSGRSSREQYF
TGTGCCAGCAGCTTATCTGGCCGGAGCTCTAGGGAGCAGTACTTC
>NA|TRBV5-4|NA|TRBJ1-1
CASSLGRNTEAFF
TGTGCCAGCAGCTTGGGCAGGAACACTGAAGCTTTCTTT
>NA|TRBV5-4|TRBD1|TRBJ2-3
CASSSWTGGTDTQYF
TGTGCCAGCAGCTCCTGGACAGGGGGCACAGATACGCAGTATTTT
>NA|TRBV7-6|NA|TRBJ1-2
CASSLGPTGNGYTF
TGTGCCAGCAGCTTAGGGCCCACAGGGAATGGCTACACCTTC
>NA|TRBV5-4|TRBD1|TRBJ1-2
CASSVEQGARYGYTF
TGTGCCAGCAGCGTAGAACAGGGGGCTCGGTATGGCTACACCTTC
>NA|TRBV6-6|NA|TRBJ1-5
CASRRESSGSPQHF
TGTGCCAGCCGACGCGAATCGTCGGGTTCGCCCCAGCATTTT
>NA|TRBV27|TRBD2|TRBJ2-3
CASSLYAGVATDTQYF
TGTGCCAGCAGTTTATACGCGGGGGTAGCAACAGATACGCAGTATTTT
>NA|TRBV4-1|NA|TRBJ2-3
CASSQVARGGSDTQYF
TGCGCCAGCAGCCAAGTTGCCAGGGGAGGGTCAGATACGCAGTATTTT
>NA|TRBV2|TRBD1|TRBJ1-1
CASRLTGSGTEAFF
TGTGCCAGCAGACTGACAGGGTCAGGCACTGAAGCTTTCTTT
>NA|TRBV28|NA|TRBJ2-1
CASSLGGGAVNEQFF
TGTGCCAGCAGTTTAGGTGGGGGGGCTGTGAATGAGCAGTTCTTC
>NA|TRBV15|NA|TRBJ1-1
CATRKGVLNTEAFF
TGTGCCACCAGAAAGGGGGTCCTGAACACTGAAGCTTTCTTT
>NA|TRBV2|TRBD1|TRBJ1-1
CASSPQGAGDTEAFF
TGTGCCAGCAGCCCACAGGGGGCGGGGGACACTGAAGCTTTCTTT
>few|TRBV2|NA|TRBJ1-1
CASSDESEGAFF
TGTGCCAGCAGTGATGAGTCAGAGGGAGCTTTCTTT
>NA|TRBV6-2/TRBV6-3|NA|TRBJ2-3
CASSFRLYTQYF
TGTGCCAGCAGTTTCCGACTGTATACGCAGTATTTT
>NA|TRBV5-6|NA|TRBJ2-7
CASSWGARGAYEQYF
TGTGCCAGCAGCTGGGGGGCCCGGGGGGCCTACGAGCAGTACTTC
>NA|TRBV5-1|TRBD1|TRBJ2-2
CASSLGDREAGELFF
TGCGCCAGCAGCCTGGGGGACAGGGAGGCCGGGGAGCTGTTTTTT
>NA|TRBV7-8|NA|TRBJ1-1
CASSLIRGRGTEAFF
TGTGCCAGCAGCTTAATCAGGGGTAGGGGCACTGAAGCTTTCTTT
>NA|TRBV7-4|NA|TRBJ2-5
CASSLDFLKYF
TGTGCCAGCAGCTTGGACTTCCTCAAGTACTTC
>NA|TRBV4-1|TRBD1|TRBJ1-3
CASSQTGTGGNTIYF
TGCGCCAGCAGCCAGACCGGGACAGGGGGAAACACCATATATTTT
>once|TRBV21-1|NA|TRBJ2-3
CASSKGGGGGVSDTQYF
TGTGCCAGCAGCAAAGGAGGCGGCGGGGGGGTCTCAGATACGCAGTATTTT
>NA|TRBV9|TRBD1|TRBJ2-7
CASSVADRNPYEQYF
TGTGCCAGCAGCGTAGCGGACAGGAACCCCTACGAGCAGTACTTC
>NA|TRBV2|TRBD1|TRBJ1-5
CASSEGNRGTRPQHF
TGTGCCAGCAGTGAAGGGAACAGGGGGACTCGGCCCCAGCATTTT
>NA|TRBV5-1|NA|TRBJ1-1
CASSLRDTRTEAFF
TGCGCCAGCAGCTTGAGGGACACGAGGACTGAAGCTTTCTTT
>NA|TRBV4-1|TRBD1|TRBJ1-6
CASSQLSQDRIYNSPLHF
TGCGCCAGCAGCCAACTTTCCCAGGACAGGATCTATAATTCACCCCTCCACTTT
>NA|TRBV24-1|NA|TRBJ2-1
CATSDPPAGYNEQFF
TGTGCCACCAGTGATCCCCCTGCAGGTTACAATGAGCAGTTCTTC
>NA|TRBV6-5|TRBD1|TRBJ2-7
CASSTGGGGIYEQYF
TGTGCCAGCAGTACAGGGGGCGGTGGTATCTACGAGCAGTACTTC
>NA|TRBV5-1|NA|TRBJ1-3
CASSLEGGTGNTIYF
TGCGCCAGCAGCTTGGAGGGGGGGACTGGAAACACCATATATTTT